Listed below are T cell receptor beta chains from one sample, sequenced in a study of blood T cell repertoires in COVID-19. Only in-frame clones appear in the TCRdb table, and some are missing; sequencing was by immunoSEQ multiplex PCR. Altogether 400,000 to 550,000 clones are present, nearly 90% being singletons, with the ten largest covering just under 2%. The specimen was PBMCs or T cells enriched from blood (not recorded which). These receptors originate from a woman in her late teens or twenties with acute COVID-19. CDR3s include the opening cysteine and the closing phenylalanine or tryptophan. The D gene is left open where the match is weak. Size is stated for part of the rows, as once, few or many counts, or as a class when the clone is expanded.

cdr3_aa: CASSEYMRNTEAFF
cdr3_nt: TGTGCCAGCAGTGAATATATGAGGAACACTGAAGCTTTCTTT
v_call: TRBV25-1
j_call: TRBJ1-1
clone_size: NA
d_call: NA

cdr3_aa: CASSAGGPSGTEAFF
cdr3_nt: TGTGCCAGCAGCGCCGGGGGTCCTAGCGGAACTGAAGCTTTCTTT
v_call: TRBV27
j_call: TRBJ1-1
clone_size: NA
d_call: NA

cdr3_aa: CASRQGTYEQYF
cdr3_nt: TGTGCCAGCCGGCAGGGGACATACGAGCAGTACTTC
v_call: TRBV12-3/TRBV12-4
j_call: TRBJ2-7
clone_size: NA
d_call: NA

cdr3_aa: CASSPTGTLEGEQFF
cdr3_nt: TGTGCCAGCAGCCCAACCGGGACTCTCGAGGGTGAGCAGTTCTTC
v_call: TRBV7-2
j_call: TRBJ2-1
clone_size: NA
d_call: NA

cdr3_aa: CASEGGPPGNTIYF
cdr3_nt: TGTGCCAGCGAGGGGGGGCCTCCTGGAAACACCATATATTTT
v_call: TRBV6-5
j_call: TRBJ1-3
clone_size: NA
d_call: NA

cdr3_aa: CASSKGDTYTEAFF
cdr3_nt: TGTGCCAGTAGTAAAGGGGACACCTACACTGAAGCTTTCTTT
v_call: TRBV19
j_call: TRBJ1-1
clone_size: NA
d_call: NA

cdr3_aa: CASSPRVKGLAGGETQYF
cdr3_nt: TGTGCCAGCAGTCCCCGAGTGAAGGGACTAGCGGGGGGAGAGACCCAGTACTTC
v_call: TRBV6-6
j_call: TRBJ2-5
clone_size: once
d_call: TRBD2

cdr3_aa: CASGSRTGNTEAFF
cdr3_nt: TGTGCTAGTGGCTCCAGGACAGGGAACACTGAAGCTTTCTTT
v_call: TRBV12-5
j_call: TRBJ1-1
clone_size: NA
d_call: TRBD1

cdr3_aa: CASSPQSPLLFVTEAFF
cdr3_nt: TGTGCCAGCAGCCCACAGAGCCCTCTCTTATTTGTCACTGAAGCTTTCTTT
v_call: TRBV7-9
j_call: TRBJ1-1
clone_size: NA
d_call: NA

cdr3_aa: CASSQVNTEAFF
cdr3_nt: TGTGCCAGCAGCCAGGTGAACACTGAAGCTTTCTTT
v_call: TRBV11-2
j_call: TRBJ1-1
clone_size: NA
d_call: NA

cdr3_aa: CASRDRVNTEAFF
cdr3_nt: TGTGCCAGCAGAGACAGGGTGAACACTGAAGCTTTCTTT
v_call: TRBV25-1
j_call: TRBJ1-1
clone_size: few
d_call: TRBD1

cdr3_aa: CASSEDYAGGTGELFF
cdr3_nt: TGTGCCAGCAGTGAAGATTACGCGGGAGGTACCGGGGAGCTGTTTTTT
v_call: TRBV2
j_call: TRBJ2-2
clone_size: once
d_call: TRBD2

cdr3_aa: CASSLGRDNYEQYF
cdr3_nt: TGTGCCAGCAGCCTCGGACGGGACAACTACGAGCAGTACTTC
v_call: TRBV6-5
j_call: TRBJ2-7
clone_size: NA
d_call: NA

cdr3_aa: CASSRGSLSGELFF
cdr3_nt: TGTGCCAGCAGTCGGGGTTCTTTATCCGGGGAGCTGTTTTTT
v_call: TRBV2
j_call: TRBJ2-2
clone_size: once
d_call: NA

cdr3_aa: CASSSHPGTAVEQYF
cdr3_nt: TGTGCCAGCAGCTCCCACCCCGGGACAGCTGTCGAGCAGTACTTC
v_call: TRBV7-6
j_call: TRBJ2-7
clone_size: NA
d_call: TRBD1

cdr3_aa: CATSRGNTEAFF
cdr3_nt: TGTGCCACCTCCCGAGGGAACACTGAAGCTTTCTTT
v_call: TRBV24-1
j_call: TRBJ1-1
clone_size: once
d_call: NA

cdr3_aa: CASSPVELNQPQHF
cdr3_nt: TGTGCCAGCTCACCCGTAGAACTTAATCAGCCCCAGCATTTT
v_call: TRBV18
j_call: TRBJ1-5
clone_size: NA
d_call: NA

cdr3_aa: CASSQGRGAFEQYF
cdr3_nt: TGTGCCAGCAGCCAGGGGCGGGGGGCCTTCGAGCAGTACTTC
v_call: TRBV7-2
j_call: TRBJ2-7
clone_size: NA
d_call: TRBD2

cdr3_aa: CASSRRGYTNTEAFF
cdr3_nt: TGTGCCAGCAGTCGTAGGGGGTATACGAACACTGAAGCTTTCTTT
v_call: TRBV9
j_call: TRBJ1-1
clone_size: NA
d_call: NA

cdr3_aa: CASSRASGVDRDTQYF
cdr3_nt: TGCGCCAGCAGCCGAGCTAGCGGGGTTGATAGAGATACGCAGTATTTT
v_call: TRBV4-3
j_call: TRBJ2-3
clone_size: NA
d_call: TRBD2

cdr3_aa: CASSQAGTGEHNEQFF
cdr3_nt: TGCGCCAGCAGCCAAGCTGGGACAGGGGAACACAATGAGCAGTTCTTC
v_call: TRBV4-3
j_call: TRBJ2-1
clone_size: once
d_call: TRBD1

cdr3_aa: CASSKTPVGTANTEAFF
cdr3_nt: TGTGCCAGCAGCAAGACCCCCGTCGGGACAGCGAACACTGAAGCTTTCTTT
v_call: TRBV21-1
j_call: TRBJ1-1
clone_size: NA
d_call: NA

cdr3_aa: CASSTISGEKTQYF
cdr3_nt: TGTGCCAGCTCAACTATTAGCGGGGAAAAGACCCAGTACTTC
v_call: TRBV18
j_call: TRBJ2-5
clone_size: NA
d_call: TRBD2

cdr3_aa: CASSNQPGLADEQFF
cdr3_nt: TGTGCCAGCAGCAACCAACCTGGACTAGCCGATGAGCAGTTCTTC
v_call: TRBV6-5
j_call: TRBJ2-1
clone_size: NA
d_call: TRBD2

cdr3_aa: CASSNQMVGTSGKGQYF
cdr3_nt: TGTGCCAGCAGCAACCAAATGGTCGGGACTAGCGGGAAAGGGCAGTACTTC
v_call: TRBV7-2
j_call: TRBJ2-7
clone_size: NA
d_call: TRBD2

cdr3_aa: CASSATTGSHQPQHF
cdr3_nt: TGCGCCAGCAGCGCGACGACAGGCTCTCATCAGCCCCAGCATTTT
v_call: TRBV5-1
j_call: TRBJ1-5
clone_size: NA
d_call: NA

cdr3_aa: CATSDHHRAGGYTF
cdr3_nt: TGTGCCACCAGTGACCACCACAGGGCTGGAGGCTACACCTTC
v_call: TRBV24-1
j_call: TRBJ1-2
clone_size: NA
d_call: NA

cdr3_aa: CASSPGLAPGGQSNEQFF
cdr3_nt: TGTGCCAGCAGTCCGGGACTAGCGCCGGGAGGGCAAAGCAATGAGCAGTTCTTC
v_call: TRBV6-2/TRBV6-3
j_call: TRBJ2-1
clone_size: NA
d_call: TRBD2

cdr3_aa: CASSQVDYGYTF
cdr3_nt: TGTGCCAGCAGCCAAGTCGACTATGGCTACACCTTC
v_call: TRBV14
j_call: TRBJ1-2
clone_size: NA
d_call: NA

cdr3_aa: CASSFPGQPQHF
cdr3_nt: TGTGCCAGCAGTTTTCCGGGTCAGCCCCAGCATTTT
v_call: TRBV12-3/TRBV12-4
j_call: TRBJ1-5
clone_size: NA
d_call: NA

cdr3_aa: CASSLSTEVPQPQHF
cdr3_nt: TGTGCCAGCAGTTTATCGACGGAGGTTCCTCAGCCCCAGCATTTT
v_call: TRBV27
j_call: TRBJ1-5
clone_size: NA
d_call: NA

cdr3_aa: CAWRGGAGEQETQYF
cdr3_nt: TGTGCCTGGAGGGGTGGGGCAGGGGAACAAGAGACCCAGTACTTC
v_call: TRBV30
j_call: TRBJ2-5
clone_size: NA
d_call: NA

cdr3_aa: CAWSVGGSAYNEQFF
cdr3_nt: TGTGCCTGGAGTGTGGGCGGGAGCGCCTACAATGAGCAGTTCTTC
v_call: TRBV30
j_call: TRBJ2-1
clone_size: NA
d_call: TRBD2

cdr3_aa: CASSLKRELETQYF
cdr3_nt: TGTGCCAGCAGCTTGAAGCGGGAGTTAGAGACCCAGTACTTC
v_call: TRBV5-4
j_call: TRBJ2-5
clone_size: NA
d_call: TRBD2

cdr3_aa: CASSLAGMSNQPQHF
cdr3_nt: TGTGCCAGCAGCTTGGCAGGGATGAGCAATCAGCCCCAGCATTTT
v_call: TRBV5-6
j_call: TRBJ1-5
clone_size: NA
d_call: NA

cdr3_aa: CASSLVPGFTEAFF
cdr3_nt: TGTGCCAGCAGCTTAGTTCCGGGTTTCACTGAAGCTTTCTTT
v_call: TRBV11-2
j_call: TRBJ1-1
clone_size: NA
d_call: NA

cdr3_aa: CASSLDAGVQPQHF
cdr3_nt: TGTGCCAGCAGCTTAGATGCAGGGGTACAGCCCCAGCATTTT
v_call: TRBV7-9
j_call: TRBJ1-5
clone_size: NA
d_call: NA

cdr3_aa: CASRTTRTSIYNEQFF
cdr3_nt: TGTGCCAGCAGAACCACCAGGACTAGCATCTACAATGAGCAGTTCTTC
v_call: TRBV7-8
j_call: TRBJ2-1
clone_size: NA
d_call: TRBD2

cdr3_aa: CASSLGTSGELFF
cdr3_nt: TGCGCCAGCAGCTTGGGAACTTCCGGGGAGCTGTTTTTT
v_call: TRBV5-1
j_call: TRBJ2-2
clone_size: NA
d_call: NA

cdr3_aa: CASSQDLGRVNTEAFF
cdr3_nt: TGTGCCAGCAGCCAAGACCTAGGCAGGGTAAACACTGAAGCTTTCTTT
v_call: TRBV14
j_call: TRBJ1-1
clone_size: many
d_call: NA

cdr3_aa: CASSSDRAPFSYNSPLHF
cdr3_nt: TGTGCCAGCAGCAGCGACAGGGCTCCCTTCTCCTATAATTCACCCCTCCACTTT
v_call: TRBV7-6
j_call: TRBJ1-6
clone_size: NA
d_call: TRBD1

cdr3_aa: CASSTDRFKYEQYF
cdr3_nt: TGTGCCAGCAGCACCGACAGGTTCAAATACGAGCAGTACTTC
v_call: TRBV11-1
j_call: TRBJ2-7
clone_size: NA
d_call: NA